A selection of T cell receptor beta chains follows, all from one sample in a study of blood T cell repertoires in COVID-19. Clones were sequenced by immunoSEQ multiplex PCR, and TCRdb holds only the in-frame ones, with some missing. The profile covers roughly 230,000 clones, with 80% to 90% appearing a single time and roughly a tenth taken by the ten largest. Sequences were obtained from peripheral blood. Every receptor here comes from a woman older than 75 with COVID-19, enrolled during active disease. Both conserved end residues are part of each CDR3.

TRBJ1-2 | TRBV24-1 | CAASDQDSNYGYTF
TRBJ1-1 | TRBV6-5 | CASSYRRGQTEAFF
TRBJ1-1 | TRBV6-6 | CASSPPFGGSTNTEAFF
TRBJ1-3 | TRBV28 | CASIEGTGAGNTIYF
TRBJ1-4 | TRBV13 | CASSKDMGQGNEKLFF
TRBJ1-3 | TRBV15 | CATSREQGARLRGNTIYF
TRBJ1-6 | TRBV5-1 | CASSLEGAYNSPLHF
TRBJ1-5 | TRBV2 | CASRETGSNQPQHF
TRBJ1-2 | TRBV19 | CASTEVGRGQYGYTF
TRBJ2-2 | TRBV7-2 | CASSLTGEAGELFF
TRBJ1-1 | TRBV5-8 | CASSSPGAGGRNTEAFF
TRBJ1-4 | TRBV28 | CASSLVTGRLMFNEKLFF
TRBJ1-2 | TRBV10-3 | CAISESTGGLGDPHLYSHGYTF
TRBJ1-3 | TRBV7-9 | CASYGGSGNTIYF
TRBJ1-4 | TRBV28 | CASRPGGEKLFF
TRBJ1-1 | TRBV7-9 | CASSFGLTDTEAFF
TRBJ1-4 | TRBV7-9 | CASSLVETVGEKLFF
TRBJ1-6 | TRBV5-6 | CASSWGTGKSGSPLHF
TRBJ1-1 | TRBV30 | CAWSKSRQGGTEAFF
TRBJ1-1 | TRBV29-1 | CSVCTGVNTEAFF
TRBJ1-2 | TRBV5-1 | CASSPGQLNYGYTF
TRBJ1-4 | TRBV7-9 | CASSLGQGSDEKLFF